What follows are 20 T cell receptor beta chains derived from one specimen sequenced in a study of cytomegalovirus exposure and HLA in healthy donors. The primer mix had 60 Vbeta and 13 Jbeta primers. TCRdb keeps only in-frame clones here, not all; method: immunoSEQ multiplex PCR. The sample contains hundreds of thousands of clones, approximately 83% of which appear only once. The sample taken for sequencing was PBMCs. All receptors come from a girl aged 10 to 17 in good health and CMV-seronegative.

V is TRBV28 and J is TRBJ2-7, with D possibly matching TRBD1 (5 bases). CDR1 and CDR2 from the germline V gene are MDHEN and SYDVKM. Trimming cost V 3 bases and J 3 bases, with 15 bases left between them. The CDR3 is made up of 15 amino acids. CDR3 DNA sequence: TGTGCCAGCAGTTTTCAGGGTTTACCATTCTACGAGCAGTACTTC. It codes for CASSFQGLPFYEQYF. Drawing the rest from reference TRBV28 and TRBJ2-7, the complete variable domain is DVKVTQSSRYLVKRTGEKVFLECVQDMDHENMFWYRQDPGLGLRLIYFSYDVKMKEKGDIPEGYSVSREKKERFSLILESASTNQTSMYLCASSFQGLPFYEQYFGPGTRLTVT.

This rearrangement joins TRBV7-9 to TRBJ1-2, with 8 nucleotides matching TRBD1. V gave up 5 bases and J gave up 13 bases; unmatched junction bases: 12. The CDR3 loop spans 13 amino acids. Germline V gene lookup returns CDR1 SEHNR and CDR2 FQNEAQ (reference sequence). CDR3 sequence (DNA): TGTGCCAGCAGCCCCCCGGGACAGGTCGGGCCCACCTTC. Residues: CASSPPGQVGPTF.

This chain links TRBV7-6 with TRBJ2-3; D perhaps matches TRBD2 (5 bases). CDR3 size: 14 residues. V shed 2 bases and J shed 0 bases, with 6 bases lying between them. From germline, CDR1 is SGHVS and CDR2 FNYEAQ. The CDR3 nucleotides read TGTGCCAGCAGCTTACGCGGGAGCACAGATACGCAGTATTTT. Its translation is CASSLRGSTDTQYF.

The genes are TRBV7-2 and TRBJ1-4; TRBD1 might be the D (6 bases). Germline CDR1 is SGHTA and CDR2 is FQGNSA. The length of the CDR3 is 17 residues. With 5 bases removed from V and 0 bases from J, the gap between germline ends came to 16 bases. CDR3 bases: TGTGCCAGCAGCCCAGGGAAGGGGGTGACAACTAATGAAAAACTGTTTTTT. This sequence encodes CASSPGKGVTTNEKLFF.

The chain carries TRBV7-9 and TRBJ2-1; D remains unclear. V was pared by 3 bases and J by 5 bases, with 14 bases between. The length of the CDR3 is 15 residues. The V gene's germline CDR1 is SEHNR and CDR2 FQNEAQ (reference sequence). CDR3 DNA: TGTGCCAGCAGCTTTCACTCTCTAAATAACAATGAGCAGTTCTTC. Translated, it gives CASSFHSLNNNEQFF.

The chain employs TRBV18 and TRBJ1-1; D not resolved. V lost 3 bases and J 7 bases, leaving 12 bases between the germline ends. The CDR3 runs to 13 residues. Germline loops: CDR1 KGHSH, CDR2 LQKENI. CDR3 in DNA: TGTGCCAGCTCACCTACTAAGGCAGTTGAAGCTTTCTTT. Its translation is CASSPTKAVEAFF.

The chain carries TRBV9 and TRBJ1-1; 7 bases line up with TRBD1. The V gene end was trimmed by 3 bases and the J gene end by 5 bases; junction bases not matched to a gene: 4. CDR3 length equals 13 residues. Germline V gene sequence: CDR1 SGDLS, CDR2 YYNGEE. The CDR3 DNA is TGTGCCAGCAGCGAAGACAGGGAGACTGAAGCTTTCTTT. As protein: CASSEDRETEAFF. Full variable domain (missing parts from reference TRBV9 and TRBJ1-1): DSGVTQTPKHLITATGQRVTLRCSPRSGDLSVYWYQQSLDQGLQFLIQYYNGEERAKGNILERFSAQQFPDLHSELNLSSLELGDSALYFCASSEDRETEAFFGQGTRLTVV.

This clone was picked up a small number of times. The chain has TRBV29-1 and TRBJ1-1, with D possibly TRBD1 on 5 matching bases. V gave up 8 bases and J gave up 2 bases, with 15 bases separating them. Germline-derived CDR1 and CDR2 are SQVTM and ANQGSEA. The CDR3 totals 13 residues. As DNA, the CDR3 is TGCAGCACCACGGAGGGGACCAACACTGAAGCTTTCTTT. This encodes CSTTEGTNTEAFF.

The CDR3 DNA follows: TGTGCCAGCAGCCCCCAAGCGGGAGGGTTCTACGAGCAGTACTTC. Its protein is CASSPQAGGFYEQYF. This sequence joins TRBV4-2 and TRBJ2-7; 10 bases are shared with TRBD2. The CDR3 totals 15 residues. Losses at the gene ends were 4 bases for V and 3 bases for J; bases not matched to a gene: 6. Germline CDR1 and CDR2: LGHNA and YNFKEQ.

The rearrangement links TRBV6-1 to TRBJ2-3; weak D call: TRBD2 (7 bases). The CDR3 runs 15 residues. Trimming left V 7 bases short and J 1 base short, with 15 bases between. The germline gives CDR1 MNHNS, CDR2 SASEGT. The CDR3 nucleotides are TGTGCCAGCACAGTGGGGGGGGCAGGCACAGATACGCAGTATTTT. Translation: CASTVGGAGTDTQYF.

The chain uses TRBV29-1 and TRBJ2-7, with TRBD1 as a possible D gene (5 bases). Germline V gene data show CDR1 as SQVTM and CDR2 as ANQGSEA. Trimming removed 1 base from V and 3 bases from J, with 16 bases in between. This CDR3 spans 15 amino acids. The CDR3 protein is CSVEGRQGSFYEQYF. CDR3 coding DNA: TGCAGCGTTGAAGGGCGGCAGGGTTCCTTCTACGAGCAGTACTTC.

This chain connects TRBV7-2 to TRBJ1-2, with D perhaps TRBD1 (5 bases). This CDR3 is built from 12 residues. Germline CDR1 SGHTA, CDR2 FQGNSA. Trimming pared 6 bases from V and 4 bases from J, leaving 9 bases between. As DNA, the CDR3 is TGTGCCAGCAGAGGGGCAAGCTATGGCTACACCTTC. Amino acids: CASRGASYGYTF. The entire variable domain, with the rest obtained from reference TRBV7-2 and TRBJ1-2, is as follows: GAGVSQSPSNKVTEKGKDVELRCDPISGHTALYWYRQSLGQGLEFLIYFQGNSAPDKSGLPSDRFSAERTGGSVSTLTIQRTQQEDSAVYLCASRGASYGYTFGSGTRLTVV.

The chain is built from TRBV28 and TRBJ1-1; no clear D gene. Germline V gene data show CDR1 as MDHEN and CDR2 as SYDVKM. This CDR3 spans 12 amino acids. V lost 9 bases and J lost 4, with 12 bases in between. The CDR3 loop is CASNQLSTEAFF. DNA of the CDR3: TGTGCCAGTAATCAACTGAGCACTGAAGCTTTCTTT.

As concerns this clone: Other nucleotide sequences in the sample specify the same CDR3. The V and J genes are TRBV28 and TRBJ1-4; D is unresolved. The germline V gene encodes CDR1 MDHEN and CDR2 SYDVKM. This CDR3 has 14 amino acids. With 2 bases removed from V and 2 bases from J, the gap between germline ends came to 6 bases. In DNA, the CDR3 is TGTGCCAGCAGTTTAGGCGGGACTAATGAAAAACTGTTTTTT. Amino acid sequence: CASSLGGTNEKLFF.

The rearrangement links TRBV12-5 to TRBJ2-1, with a tentative D call TRBD2 (6 bases). The CDR3 has 12 residues. V was clipped by 5 bases and J by 9 bases, with 11 bases between them. The germline V gene has CDR1 LGHNT and CDR2 FRNRAP. Written as DNA, the CDR3 is TGTGCTAGTGGTGCGGGGCCGAGTGAGCAGTTCTTC. Amino acids: CASGAGPSEQFF.

This rearrangement joins TRBV14 to TRBJ2-2, with 11 bases aligning to TRBD1. The CDR3 sequence is 16 residues long. With V trimmed by 4 bases and J by 4 bases, 5 bases remained unmatched. Per germline, CDR1 SGHDN and CDR2 FVKESK. The CDR3 spells CASSLGTGGPTGELFF. DNA of the CDR3: TGTGCCAGCAGCCTTGGGACAGGGGGACCCACCGGGGAGCTGTTTTTT.

This clone was detected a few times. V gene TRBV6-1 combines with J gene TRBJ1-5, with TRBD1 matching 7 bases. There are 13 residues in the CDR3. Germline V gene data show CDR1 as MNHNS and CDR2 as SASEGT. With V trimmed by 7 bases and J by 7 bases, 7 bases remained unmatched. The CDR3 loop reads CASNEGARQPQHF. Here the CDR3 DNA reads TGTGCCAGCAACGAGGGGGCACGGCAGCCCCAGCATTTT.

The J gene is TRBJ2-7, the V gene TRBV11-1; 7 positions match TRBD1. In germline, CDR1 is SGHAT, CDR2 FQDESV (reference sequence). There are 13 residues in the CDR3. V shed 3 bases and J 3 bases; nucleotides not matched to a gene: 2. CDR3: CASSFGDSYEQYF. Here the CDR3 DNA reads TGTGCCAGCAGCTTTGGGGACAGCTACGAGCAGTACTTC.

The rearrangement links TRBV19 to TRBJ1-2; possibly TRBD1 for D (5 bases). The V gene's germline CDR1 is LNHDA and CDR2 SQIVND (reference sequence). There are 12 residues in the CDR3. With 4 bases removed from V and 4 bases from J, the gap between germline ends came to 7 bases. Written as DNA, the CDR3 is TGTGCCAGTAGTACGACAGTCTATGGCTACACCTTC. This translates into CASSTTVYGYTF. Filled out from reference TRBV19 and TRBJ1-2, the complete variable domain reads DGGITQSPKYLFRKEGQNVTLSCEQNLNHDAMYWYRQDPGQGLRLIYYSQIVNDFQKGDIAEGYSVSREKKESFPLTVTSAQKNPTAFYLCASSTTVYGYTFGSGTRLTVV.

Turning to this clone: The same CDR3 is also encoded by other DNA sequences in this sample. The V and J genes are TRBV11-2 and TRBJ1-4; 8 nucleotides align to TRBD1. The CDR3 consists of 14 residues. With 5 bases clipped from V and 7 bases from J, the junction kept 6 bases outside the gene matches. CDR1 is SGHAT, CDR2 FQNNGV, per germline. Here the CDR3 reads CASSEDRESEKLFF. The CDR3 bases are TGTGCCAGCAGCGAGGACAGGGAGAGTGAAAAACTGTTTTTT.